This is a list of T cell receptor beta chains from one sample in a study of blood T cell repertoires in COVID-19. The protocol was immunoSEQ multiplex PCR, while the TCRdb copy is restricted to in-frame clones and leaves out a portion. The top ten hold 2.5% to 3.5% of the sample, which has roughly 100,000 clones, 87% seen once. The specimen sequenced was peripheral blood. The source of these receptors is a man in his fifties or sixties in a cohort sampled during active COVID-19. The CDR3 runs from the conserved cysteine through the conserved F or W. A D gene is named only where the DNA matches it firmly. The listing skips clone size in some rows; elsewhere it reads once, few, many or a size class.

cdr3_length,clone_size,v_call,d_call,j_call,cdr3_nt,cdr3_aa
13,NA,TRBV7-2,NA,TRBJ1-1,TGTGCCAGCAGCATTTTCTCAGGCCGGGAAGCTTTCTTT,CASSIFSGREAFF
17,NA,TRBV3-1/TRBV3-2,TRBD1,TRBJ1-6,TGTGCCAGCAGCCAAACAGGGGGCGCGGGGTATAATTCACCCCTCCACTTT,CASSQTGGAGYNSPLHF
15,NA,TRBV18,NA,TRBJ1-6,TGTGCCAGCTCAGCGCAGGGTGGAGATAATTCACCCCTCCACTTT,CASSAQGGDNSPLHF
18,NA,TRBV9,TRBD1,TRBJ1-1,TGTGCCAGCAGCGCTGGACAGGTCGGGTGGGGCCGGAACACTGAAGCTTTCTTT,CASSAGQVGWGRNTEAFF
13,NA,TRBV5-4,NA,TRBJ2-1,TGTGCCAGCAGCCCGGACAGCCTGAAAGAGCAGTTCTTC,CASSPDSLKEQFF
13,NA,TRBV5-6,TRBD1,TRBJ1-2,TGTGCCAGCAGCCTTGACAGGGTTTCTGGCTACACCTTC,CASSLDRVSGYTF
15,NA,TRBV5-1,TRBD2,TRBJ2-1,TGCGCCAGCAGTAACAGCGGGGGCACCTACAATGAGCAGTTCTTC,CASSNSGGTYNEQFF
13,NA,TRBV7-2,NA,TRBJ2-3,TGTGCCAGCAGTCCAACGCCCGGAGATACGCAGTATTTT,CASSPTPGDTQYF
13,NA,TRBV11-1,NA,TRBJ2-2,TGTGCCAGCAGCTTTCTGAGCGGGGGGGAGCTGTTTTTT,CASSFLSGGELFF
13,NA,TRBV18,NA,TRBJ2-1,TGTGCCAGCTCACCTACGGTAGAACAGGCGCAGTTCTTC,CASSPTVEQAQFF
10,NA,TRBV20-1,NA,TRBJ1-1,TGCAGTGACAGACGCAGGGAAGCTTTCTTT,CSDRRREAFF
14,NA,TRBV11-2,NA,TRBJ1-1,TGTGCCAGCAGCTTTAGGGGGTTTGGGACTGAAGCTTTCTTT,CASSFRGFGTEAFF
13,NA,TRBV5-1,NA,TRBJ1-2,TGCGCCAGCAGCTTGGTTACGGGATATGGCTACACCTTC,CASSLVTGYGYTF
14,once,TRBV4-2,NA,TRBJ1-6,TGTGCCAGCAGCCCCGGCGCGTTCAGGCCACCCCTCCACTTT,CASSPGAFRPPLHF
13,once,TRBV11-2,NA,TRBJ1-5,TGTGCCAGCAGCCAGACAAATAATCAGCCCCAGCATTTT,CASSQTNNQPQHF
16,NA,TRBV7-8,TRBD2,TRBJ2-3,TGTGCCAGCAGCCCTCGTAGCGGGGGGTTTGGAGATACGCAGTATTTT,CASSPRSGGFGDTQYF
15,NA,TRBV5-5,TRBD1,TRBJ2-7,TGTGCCAGCAGCCCGCCGGGACAGGGGGCTCGGGAGCAGTACTTC,CASSPPGQGAREQYF
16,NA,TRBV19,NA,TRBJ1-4,TGTGCCAGTAGTATCCCGGCAGGGAACAGTAATGAAAAACTGTTTTTT,CASSIPAGNSNEKLFF
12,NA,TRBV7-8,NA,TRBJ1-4,TGTGCCAGCAGCAACCCTGGACAGTTCTTGTTTTTT,CASSNPGQFLFF
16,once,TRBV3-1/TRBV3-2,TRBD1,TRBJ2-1,TGTGCCAGCAGCCAACCCACAGGGGGCGGATACAATGAGCAGTTCTTC,CASSQPTGGGYNEQFF
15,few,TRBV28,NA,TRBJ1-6,TGTGCCAGCAGTTTATCGAGGGCCCTCAATTCACCCCTCCACTTT,CASSLSRALNSPLHF
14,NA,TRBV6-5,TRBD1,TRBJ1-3,TGTGCCAGCACCGAAGGGGGCTCGGGAAACACCATATATTTT,CASTEGGSGNTIYF
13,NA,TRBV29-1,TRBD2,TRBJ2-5,TGCAGCGTGATCTCGCTAGCGGGGGTGGCCCAGTACTTC,CSVISLAGVAQYF
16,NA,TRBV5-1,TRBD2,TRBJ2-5,TGCGCCAGCAGCTTAAGAGCGGGGGGGCTTTCAGAGACCCAGTACTTC,CASSLRAGGLSETQYF
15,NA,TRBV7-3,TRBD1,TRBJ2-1,TGTGCCAGCAGCTTAGGAGGGACAGGATTCAATGAGCAGTTCTTC,CASSLGGTGFNEQFF
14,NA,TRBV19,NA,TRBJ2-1,TGTGCCAGTAGTAGTGGCAGGTCCATTAATGAGCAGTTCTTC,CASSSGRSINEQFF
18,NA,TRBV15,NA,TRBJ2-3,TGTGCCACCAGCAGAGATCTGGGCCAAGGGGGGGGCACAGATACGCAGTATTTT,CATSRDLGQGGGTDTQYF
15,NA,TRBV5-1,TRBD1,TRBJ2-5,TGCGCCAGCAGCGGACAGGGTTTGGGCCAAGAGACCCAGTACTTC,CASSGQGLGQETQYF
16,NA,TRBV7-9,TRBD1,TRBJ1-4,TGTGCCAGCAGCTCGCAGACCGGGACAGGAAATGAAAAACTGTTTTTT,CASSSQTGTGNEKLFF
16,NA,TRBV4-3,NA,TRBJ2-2,TGCGCCAGCAGCCAAGACCCCAGGGGGAACACCGGGGAGCTGTTTTTT,CASSQDPRGNTGELFF
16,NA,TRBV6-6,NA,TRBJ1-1,TGTGCCAGCAGTCACCAACGCACAGGGCTGAACACTGAAGCTTTCTTT,CASSHQRTGLNTEAFF
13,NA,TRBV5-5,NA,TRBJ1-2,TGTGCCAGCAGCTTAGACAGGTTTAGGGGCTACACCTTC,CASSLDRFRGYTF
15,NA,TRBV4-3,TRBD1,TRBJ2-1,TGCGCCAGCAGTTTAGAGGGGGCGGTCTACAATGAGCAGTTCTTC,CASSLEGAVYNEQFF
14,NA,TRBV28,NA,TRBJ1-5,TGTGCCAGCAGTTCCGGGACAAACAATCAGCCCCAGCATTTT,CASSSGTNNQPQHF
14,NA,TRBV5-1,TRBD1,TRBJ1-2,TGCGCCAGCAGCTTCAGGGACAGCACCTGGGGCTACACCTTC,CASSFRDSTWGYTF
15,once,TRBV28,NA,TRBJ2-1,TGTGCCAGCAGTTTATTAGGGGGAAGCTACAATGAGCAGTTCTTC,CASSLLGGSYNEQFF
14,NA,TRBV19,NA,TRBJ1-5,TGTTCCAGTAGTATCGGAACGACTTATCAGCCCCAGCATTTT,CSSSIGTTYQPQHF